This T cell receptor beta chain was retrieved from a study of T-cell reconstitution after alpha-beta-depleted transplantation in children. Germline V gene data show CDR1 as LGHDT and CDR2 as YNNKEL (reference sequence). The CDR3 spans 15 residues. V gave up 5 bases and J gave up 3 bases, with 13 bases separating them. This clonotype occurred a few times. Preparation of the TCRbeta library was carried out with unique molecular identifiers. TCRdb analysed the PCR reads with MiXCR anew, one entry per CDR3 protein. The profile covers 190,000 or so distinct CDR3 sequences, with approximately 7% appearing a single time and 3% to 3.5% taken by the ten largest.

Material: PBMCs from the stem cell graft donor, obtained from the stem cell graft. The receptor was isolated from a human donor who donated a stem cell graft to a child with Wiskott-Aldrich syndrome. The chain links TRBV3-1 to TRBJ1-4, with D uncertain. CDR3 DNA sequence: TGTGCCAGCAGCTACCACCCCGGACCTAATGAAAAACTGTTTTTT. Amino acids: CASSYHPGPNEKLFF.